One and the same sample provided the 23 T cell receptor beta chains below, sequenced in a study of shared clonotypes between healthy human individuals. In the naive CD8 group, cells lacked CD45RO and were positively selected for CCR7, so terminally differentiated effector memory CD45RA+ cells were left out. The method was immunoSEQ multiplex PCR; TCRdb's version includes in-frame clones alone and lacks a portion of them. The sample lists under 2,000,000 clones, approximately 94% occurring once. The source material was naive CD8+ T cells sorted from blood. The receptors stem from a man between 18 and 29 years old in good health.

The chain employs TRBV28 and TRBJ1-3; D is perhaps TRBD1 (6 bases). V gave up 3 bases and J gave up 2 bases, with 11 bases separating them. This CDR3 spans 15 amino acids. Germline V CDR1 and CDR2: MDHEN, SYDVKM. In nucleotides, the CDR3 is TGTGCCAGCAGTTTTTTGGGGGGCGCTGGAAACACCATATATTTT. This encodes CASSFLGGAGNTIYF.

There are a few counts of this clone. The rearrangement uses TRBV29-1 and TRBJ1-1, with 7 nucleotides matching TRBD1. The CDR3 runs to 14 residues. Germline-derived CDR1 and CDR2 are SQVTM and ANQGSEA. V lost 7 bases and J lost 4; bases outside the gene matches: 12. The CDR3 loop is CSALRKTGTTEAFF. In nucleotides, the CDR3 is TGCAGCGCCCTGAGAAAGACAGGGACCACTGAAGCTTTCTTT.

The count of this clone is one. The chain combines TRBV28 with TRBJ1-2, with D unclear. Trimming cost V 3 bases and J 0 bases, with 11 bases left between them. There are 15 residues in the CDR3. Per the germline V gene, CDR1 is MDHEN and CDR2 is SYDVKM. CDR3 coding DNA: TGTGCCAGCAGTTTTGGTGAGGGCGCTAACTATGGCTACACCTTC. Encoded protein: CASSFGEGANYGYTF.

The CDR3 DNA is TGTGCCTGGGGTCCACCCGGCTACACCTTC. Protein: CAWGPPGYTF. The rearrangement links TRBV30 to TRBJ1-2, with D unresolved. Germline lookup yields CDR1 GTSNPN and CDR2 SVGIG (reference sequence). V dropped 5 bases and J dropped 8 bases, with 9 bases sitting between them. The CDR3 loop spans 10 amino acids.

This clone was counted once. The J gene is TRBJ2-7, the V gene TRBV6-5, with D perhaps TRBD1 or TRBD2 (5 bases each). V was cut by 2 bases and J by 4 bases, with 18 bases left in between. Germline loops: CDR1 MNHEY, CDR2 SVGAGI. The CDR3 extends over 16 amino acids. DNA for the CDR3: TGTGCCAGCAGTTACCATCGGGACGACTCCACTTACGAGCAGTACTTC. Protein: CASSYHRDDSTYEQYF.

As for this clone: The same CDR3 can be traced to other DNA sequences in this sample. The rearrangement joins TRBV29-1 to TRBJ2-7; D possibly corresponds to TRBD2 (6 bases). Looked up from germline, CDR1 is SQVTM and CDR2 is ANQGSEA. This CDR3 spans 12 amino acids. The V gene lost 3 bases and the J gene lost 2 bases, with 8 bases spanning the gap. CDR3 protein: CSVEGGAYEQYF. In DNA, the CDR3 is TGCAGCGTTGAGGGGGGTGCCTACGAGCAGTACTTC.

The chain uses TRBV7-9 and TRBJ1-4; maybe TRBD1 (6 bases). Trimming cost V 5 bases and J 7 bases, with 17 bases left between them. The germline V gene has CDR1 SEHNR and CDR2 FQNEAQ (reference sequence). The CDR3 contains 15 residues. Here the CDR3 DNA reads TGTGCCAGCAGCGACACGGGGGCGGACGGTGAAAAACTGTTTTTT. This translates into CASSDTGADGEKLFF.

The gene calls are TRBV27 and TRBJ2-7, with D perhaps TRBD2 (6 bases). The ends were cut back, 10 bases at V and 2 bases at J, with 12 bases in the middle. This CDR3 region has 12 residues. CDR1 and CDR2 from the germline V gene are MNHEY and SMNVEV (reference sequence). In nucleotides, the CDR3 is TGTGCCATCGGTAGCGGTCCCTACGAGCAGTACTTC. Translated, it gives CAIGSGPYEQYF.

This clone was seen more than once but under ten times. In DNA form, the CDR3 reads TGTGCCAGCAATACCAAGGGACAGGGGTTGGCTAATGAAAAACTGTTTTTT. The encoded protein is CASNTKGQGLANEKLFF. V gene TRBV19 combines with J gene TRBJ1-4, with 10 bases lining up with TRBD1. Germline lookup yields CDR1 LNHDA and CDR2 SQIVND (reference sequence). CDR3 length: 17 residues. The junction had 13 bases not matched to a gene; V was cut back by 9 bases and J by 3 bases.

The V and J genes are TRBV7-9 and TRBJ2-5; D gene unclear. This CDR3 is 12 amino acids long. Germline lookup yields CDR1 SEHNR and CDR2 FQNEAQ (reference sequence). V was clipped by 5 bases and J by 3 bases, with 7 bases between them. This CDR3 reads CASSELEETQYF. The CDR3 coding sequence is TGTGCCAGCAGCGAGCTAGAAGAGACCCAGTACTTC.

Regarding this clone: The same CDR3 arises from other DNA sequences in this sample as well. This sequence joins TRBV18 and TRBJ2-7; D gene uncertain. The CDR3 has 14 residues. V was clipped by 1 base and J by 0 bases, with 7 bases between them. Germline CDR1 is KGHSH and CDR2 is LQKENI. The chain's CDR3 is CASSPRGSSYEQYF. CDR3 sequence (DNA): TGTGCCAGCTCACCACGAGGCAGCTCCTACGAGCAGTACTTC. Filled out from reference TRBV18 and TRBJ2-7, the complete variable domain reads NAGVMQNPRHLVRRRGQEARLRCSPMKGHSHVYWYRQLPEEGLKFMVYLQKENIIDESGMPKERFSAEFPKEGPSILRIQQVVRGDSAAYFCASSPRGSSYEQYFGPGTRLTVT.

In DNA form, the CDR3 reads TGTGCCACCACCCCCGGACACCCTATACCTGGAAACACCATATATTTT. It codes for CATTPGHPIPGNTIYF. The gene calls are TRBV15 and TRBJ1-3; possibly TRBD1 for D (5 bases). Trimming cost V 7 bases and J 2 bases, with 18 bases left between them. The CDR3 runs to 16 residues. The germline gives CDR1 LNHNV, CDR2 YYDKDF (reference sequence).

The V and J genes are TRBV18 and TRBJ2-7; possibly TRBD1 for D (6 bases). This CDR3 contains 13 residues. Trimming shortened V by 10 bases and J by 2 bases, and 15 bases separated the two germline ends. Germline values: CDR1 KGHSH, CDR2 LQKENI. CDR3 amino acids: CATMDSITYEQYF. The CDR3, as DNA: TGTGCCACTATGGACAGCATTACCTACGAGCAGTACTTC.

V is TRBV2 and J is TRBJ2-7; D is perhaps TRBD2 (7 bases). The germline V gene encodes CDR1 SNHLY and CDR2 FYNNEI. The CDR3 is 14 amino acids. V was cut by 7 bases and J by 2 bases, with 15 bases left in between. CDR3: CASTEGGSPYEQYF. The CDR3 coding sequence is TGTGCCAGCACGGAGGGGGGGTCTCCCTACGAGCAGTACTTC.

The J gene is TRBJ2-1, the V gene TRBV7-9; D assignment may be TRBD1 or TRBD2 (10 bases each). From germline, CDR1 is SEHNR and CDR2 FQNEAQ (reference sequence). The CDR3 sequence is 19 residues long. Between the trimmed V and J ends, which lost 5 bases and 4 bases, there was a span of 27 bases. The CDR3 protein is CASSAGTGEGTSAYNEQFF. CDR3 coding DNA: TGTGCCAGCAGCGCGGGGACAGGGGAAGGGACTAGCGCATACAATGAGCAGTTCTTC.

In its sample, this clone was seen once. This sample also contains other DNA sequences that code for the same CDR3. This chain uses TRBV9 with TRBJ2-7; a possible D gene is TRBD2 (6 bases). Germline-derived CDR1 and CDR2 are SGDLS and YYNGEE. Between the trimmed V and J ends, which lost 0 bases and 4 bases, there was a span of 11 bases. This CDR3 comprises 14 residues. The CDR3 here is CASSVDGGPYEQYF. The DNA of the CDR3 is TGTGCCAGCAGCGTAGATGGAGGGCCTTACGAGCAGTACTTC.

V gene TRBV4-1 combines with J gene TRBJ1-1, with 8 bases matching TRBD1. Trimming removed 5 bases from V and 5 bases from J; junction bases left unmatched: 10. Germline CDR1 MGHRA, CDR2 YSYEKL. This CDR3 region has 15 residues. The DNA for the CDR3 is TGCGCCAGCAGCGAAAACAGGGGGTACGGGACTGAAGCTTTCTTT. Translating gives CASSENRGYGTEAFF.

The V call is TRBV4-3, the J call TRBJ2-4, with D perhaps being TRBD1 or TRBD2 (5 bases each). This CDR3 has 15 amino acids. V lost 0 bases and J 9 bases, leaving 15 bases between the germline ends. Germline V gives CDR1 LGHNA, CDR2 YSLEER. The CDR3 bases are TGCGCCAGCAGCCAAGACCCGGGACCCGCCGGCATTCAGTACTTC. Translation gives CASSQDPGPAGIQYF.

The rearrangement uses TRBV30 and TRBJ1-2; 7 bases are a match to TRBD1. J lost 4 bases, V lost 2 bases, and 13 bases had no gene match. Germline loops: CDR1 GTSNPN, CDR2 SVGIG (reference sequence). The CDR3 runs 16 residues. The CDR3 sequence: CAWSTGNPTGFYGYTF. The CDR3 region has the DNA TGTGCCTGGAGTACAGGCAATCCGACAGGGTTCTATGGCTACACCTTC.

The chain recombines TRBV11-2 with TRBJ2-7; maybe TRBD1 (5 bases). Germline CDR1 and CDR2: SGHAT and FQNNGV. The CDR3 contains 16 residues. V lost 4 bases, J lost 0 bases, and 16 bases lay in between. The CDR3: CASSSPRGVSSYEQYF. The CDR3 DNA reads as TGTGCCAGCAGCTCTCCAAGGGGTGTGAGCTCCTACGAGCAGTACTTC.

Here the CDR3 DNA reads TGTGCCAGCAGTGAAACGACAACCAATCAGCCCCAGCATTTT. Residues: CASSETTTNQPQHF. V usage is TRBV2 and J usage is TRBJ1-5; D uncertain. The V gene lost 2 bases and the J gene lost 3 bases, with 8 bases spanning the gap. This CDR3 is 14 amino acids long. Per the germline V gene, CDR1 is SNHLY and CDR2 is FYNNEI.

The chain recombines TRBV4-1 with TRBJ2-2; D gene uncertain. CDR3 length: 15 amino acids. Germline V gene lookup returns CDR1 MGHRA and CDR2 YSYEKL. The V and J ends lost 1 base and 0 bases respectively, with 6 bases between them. CDR3: CASSQGPANTGELFF. The CDR3 bases are TGCGCCAGCAGCCAAGGTCCAGCGAACACCGGGGAGCTGTTTTTT.

The rearrangement joins TRBV6-5 to TRBJ2-1; 8 bases line up with TRBD1. This CDR3 has 16 residues. V trimming: 0 bases; J trimming: 5 bases; junction bases outside the gene matches: 6. Looked up from germline, CDR1 is MNHEY and CDR2 is SVGAGI. The CDR3, as DNA: TGTGCCAGCAGTTACTCGTCGGACAGGGTGGACAATGAGCAGTTCTTC. Translation: CASSYSSDRVDNEQFF.